The clone carrying this T cell receptor (beta chain) appeared a single time. This sample was included in a study of CD8+ T cells in alopecia areata. The overall study: Patients in the treated group were given tofacitinib by mouth, 5 to 10 mg twice a day. Patients in the study were on tofacitinib for 6 to 18 months, then off it for 6 months.

Sequencing used cDNA as its template, made by extracting RNA and reverse transcribing it. Repertoires were generated with immunoSEQ multiplex PCR, while TCRdb's copy carries only in-frame clones and drops some. The sample shows about 150,000 clones, around 50% of them seen only once. The CDR3 extends over 14 amino acids. The germline V gene has CDR1 MNHEY and CDR2 SMNVEV (reference sequence). V lost 0 bases to trimming and J lost 4 bases, with 9 bases between them. The chain uses TRBV27 and TRBJ1-2; the D gene is possibly TRBD1 (5 bases). This clonotype originated in a human donor with alopecia areata. The sample was CD8+ T cells sorted from blood, taken at week 0. CDR3 coding DNA: TGTGCCAGCAGTTTATCAGGGGCCCTCTATGGCTACACCTTC. It specifies CASSLSGALYGYTF.